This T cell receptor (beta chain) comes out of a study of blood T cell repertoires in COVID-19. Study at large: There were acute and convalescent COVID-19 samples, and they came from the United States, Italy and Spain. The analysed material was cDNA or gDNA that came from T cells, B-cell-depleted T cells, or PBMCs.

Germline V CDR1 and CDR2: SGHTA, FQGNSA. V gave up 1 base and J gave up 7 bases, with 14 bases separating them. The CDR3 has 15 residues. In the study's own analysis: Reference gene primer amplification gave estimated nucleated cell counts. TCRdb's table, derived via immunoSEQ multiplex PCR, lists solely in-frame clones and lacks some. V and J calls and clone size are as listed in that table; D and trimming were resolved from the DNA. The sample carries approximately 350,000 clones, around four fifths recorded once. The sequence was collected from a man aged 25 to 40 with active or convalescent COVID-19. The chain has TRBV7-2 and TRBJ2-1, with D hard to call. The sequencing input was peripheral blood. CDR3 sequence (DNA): TGTGCCAGCAGCTTAGGGCTGGTTGCGGTGAATGAGCAGTTCTTC. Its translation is CASSLGLVAVNEQFF.